Following are 13 T cell receptor beta chains from one sample sequenced in a study of beta chain features in type 1 diabetes. The investigators reverse transcribed all of the isolated RNA, so they sequenced expressed TCRB transcripts. Here immunoSEQ multiplex PCR was the method, and the copy in TCRdb shows in-frame clones only, minus some. The data hold some 900,000 clones, with 17% observed a single time. The sequenced sample was naive CD4+ T cells from blood. The origin of the receptors is a woman between 18 and 29 years old in good health.

The chain recombines TRBV11-2 with TRBJ2-7; D ambiguous. The length of the CDR3 is 13 residues. Germline loops: CDR1 SGHAT, CDR2 FQNNGV. Trimming removed 0 bases at V and 6 bases at J, with 9 bases between. The CDR3 sequence: CASSLELWAEQYF. The CDR3 coding sequence is TGTGCCAGCAGCTTAGAACTCTGGGCCGAGCAGTACTTC.

The V call is TRBV7-3, the J call TRBJ2-2; D is perhaps TRBD1 (6 bases). V gave up 4 bases and J gave up 5 bases, with 23 bases separating them. The germline CDR1 and CDR2 sequences are SGHTA and FQGTGA. The CDR3 consists of 18 residues. The CDR3 protein is CASSSLSGSITGTGELFF. DNA of the CDR3: TGTGCCAGCAGCTCCTTAAGCGGTAGCATCACAGGGACCGGGGAGCTGTTTTTT.

The chain carries TRBV7-2 and TRBJ2-2, with TRBD2 as a possible D gene (6 bases). Looked up from germline, CDR1 is SGHTA and CDR2 is FQGNSA. With 5 bases removed from V and 6 bases from J, the gap between germline ends came to 13 bases. The CDR3 totals 14 residues. The DNA for the CDR3 is TGTGCCAGCAGCCTGGGACTTTTGGCCGGGGAGCTGTTTTTT. Translation gives CASSLGLLAGELFF.

This sequence joins TRBV29-1 and TRBJ2-1; D might be TRBD2 (5 bases). This CDR3 is 15 amino acids long. Trimming left V 6 bases short and J 0 bases short, with 15 bases between. CDR1 and CDR2 (germline): SQVTM, ANQGSEA. CDR3 amino acids: CSVSYSASSYNEQFF. The CDR3 DNA follows: TGCAGCGTGTCCTATAGCGCAAGCTCCTACAATGAGCAGTTCTTC.

This clone was counted between two and nine times. CDR3 coding DNA: TGTGCCAGCAGCCCTGTACATGTACACGGGGAGCTGTTTTTT. Protein: CASSPVHVHGELFF. The chain combines TRBV6-6 with TRBJ2-2; D gene ambiguous. Germline lookup yields CDR1 MNHNY and CDR2 SVGAGI (reference sequence). V was trimmed by 6 bases and J by 7 bases, leaving 15 bases between them. The CDR3 is 14 residues long.

This clone appeared a few times. The genes are TRBV5-4 and TRBJ2-3, with TRBD2 identical over 8 bases. The length of the CDR3 is 13 residues. The ends lost 4 bases at V and 6 bases at J; junction bases unmatched: 4. Germline CDR1 SGHNT, CDR2 YYREEE (reference sequence). CDR3: CASSKGLADTQYF. The CDR3 DNA follows: TGTGCCAGCAGCAAAGGACTAGCCGATACGCAGTATTTT.

The chain combines TRBV7-2 with TRBJ2-7, with D possibly TRBD2 on 6 matching bases. CDR1 SGHTA and CDR2 FQGNSA come from the germline V gene. Trimming left V 5 bases short and J 0 bases short, with 14 bases between. The CDR3 contains 15 residues. CDR3 bases: TGTGCCAGCAGCCCTGTCTTGGGGGGCTCCTACGAGCAGTACTTC. This translates into CASSPVLGGSYEQYF.

A few counts support this clone. This chain joins TRBV19 and TRBJ1-2, with D perhaps TRBD1 (6 bases). V lost 6 bases and J 8 bases, leaving 16 bases between the germline ends. Germline V gene sequence: CDR1 LNHDA, CDR2 SQIVND (reference sequence). The CDR3 extends over 13 amino acids. The CDR3 bases are TGTGCCAGTAGCTCGTACAGGGCTCTGGGCTACACCTTC. Encoded protein: CASSSYRALGYTF.

The V and J genes are TRBV11-2 and TRBJ2-2, with D tentatively TRBD2 (5 bases). CDR3 length: 18 residues. The germline V gene has CDR1 SGHAT and CDR2 FQNNGV. Trimming shortened V by 2 bases and J by 4 bases, and 20 bases separated the two germline ends. The chain's CDR3 is CASSLLPGLGRSTGELFF. The CDR3 bases are TGTGCCAGCAGCTTACTGCCTGGACTTGGGCGATCCACCGGGGAGCTGTTTTTT.

J is TRBJ2-7 and V is TRBV6-1; TRBD1 matches at 7 bases. The length of the CDR3 is 15 residues. CDR1 and CDR2 from the germline V gene are MNHNS and SASEGT. Trimming at V came to 5 bases and at J to 1 base, leaving 8 bases not matched to a gene. CDR3 protein: CASSSRTGASYEQYF. For the CDR3, the DNA is TGTGCCAGCAGTTCCCGGACAGGAGCTTCCTACGAGCAGTACTTC.

The chain is built from TRBV2 and TRBJ1-1; 7 nucleotides line up with TRBD1. The junction had 9 bases not matched to a gene; V was cut back by 3 bases and J by 5 bases. The CDR3 runs 15 residues. Germline CDR1 reads SNHLY; CDR2 reads FYNNEI. As DNA, the CDR3 is TGTGCCAGCAGTGAGCACAGGGGAGTGAGGACTGAAGCTTTCTTT. This sequence encodes CASSEHRGVRTEAFF. The full variable domain, in which reference TRBV2 and TRBJ1-1 provide the parts outside the CDR3, is EPEVTQTPSHQVTQMGQEVILRCVPISNHLYFYWYRQILGQKVEFLVSFYNNEISEKSEIFDDQFSVERPDGSNFTLKIRSTKLEDSAMYFCASSEHRGVRTEAFFGQGTRLTVV.

J is TRBJ2-7 and V is TRBV5-1, with a possible D match to TRBD1 (5 bases). In germline, CDR1 is SGHRS, CDR2 YFSETQ. This CDR3 contains 14 residues. V dropped 0 bases and J dropped 2 bases, with 9 bases sitting between them. Here the CDR3 reads CASSLAGKAYEQYF. The CDR3 region has the DNA TGCGCCAGCAGCTTGGCAGGGAAAGCCTACGAGCAGTACTTC. Full variable domain (remainder filled in from reference TRBV5-1 and TRBJ2-7): KAGVTQTPRYLIKTRGQQVTLSCSPISGHRSVSWYQQTPGQGLQFLFEYFSETQRNKGNFPGRFSGRQFSNSRSEMNVSTLELGDSALYLCASSLAGKAYEQYFGPGTRLTVT.

This clone turned up a few times. The V call is TRBV6-1, the J call TRBJ2-5, with 9 bases fitting TRBD1. CDR3 length equals 14 residues. Unmatched junction bases numbered 7, after V lost 6 bases and J lost 5 bases. Germline values: CDR1 MNHNS, CDR2 SASEGT. The CDR3 DNA is TGTGCCAGCAGCCCCGGACAGGGGAAGGAGACCCAGTACTTC. Protein sequence: CASSPGQGKETQYF.